The T cell receptor beta chain under discussion was sequenced for a study of CD8 T cells in ankylosing spondylitis. Whole-study findings and limits: CD8+ by phenotype, disease-linked clones were relatively rare in peripheral blood. Seemingly distinctive of ankylosing spondylitis blood was a TCR beta motif formed by eight highly homologous variants. Clones linked to disease were reported to show significant enrichment in matched ankylosing spondylitis synovial fluid.

This clonotype has a handful of counts. Its antigen remains unidentified. One entry per CDR3 protein results from TCRdb running MiXCR on the 5' RACE reads. The data show about 110,000 distinct CDR3 sequences, less than 25% seen once. The germline CDR1 and CDR2 sequences are DFQATT and SNEGSKA (reference sequence). V was shortened by 3 bases and J by 3 bases, with 7 bases between the two germline ends. The CDR3 loop spans 12 amino acids. This chain connects TRBV20-1 to TRBJ2-3, with a possible D match to TRBD2 (6 bases). Specimen: synovial fluid, either unsorted or a sorted T cell fraction (not recorded which). The receptor was isolated from a male donor with ankylosing spondylitis. CDR3 protein: CSASGGTDTQYF. CDR3 DNA sequence: TGCAGTGCTAGCGGGGGAACAGATACGCAGTATTTT.